This T cell receptor (beta chain) was sequenced during a study of regulatory T cells in long-lasting Graves disease. Study-wide results and caveats: Segments TRBV28, TRBJ1-2 and TRBJ2-5 showed preferential usage in persistent disease.

Arm-PCR with iRepertoire HTBI primers amplified the CDR3 regions for these TCR beta libraries. TCRdb reprocessed the multiplex PCR reads via MiXCR and lists one record per CDR3 protein. The sample holds some 420,000 distinct CDR3 sequences; roughly 22% are singletons and the top ten take over 10%. Regarding time point: persistent/refractory GD, antithyroid drugs over 5 years with positive TRAb. Construction of the TCR library relied on RNA isolated from PBMCs. There are many counts of this clonotype. Antigen: not known. The CDR3 length is 14 residues. Trimming took 1 base from V and 3 from J, leaving 9 bases between them. CDR1 and CDR2 from the germline V gene are MNHNS and SASEGT.

The clonotype originates from a female donor with Graves disease. The starting material was peripheral blood mononuclear cells (PBMCs), obtained when the disease was refractory, from a patient treated with antithyroid drugs. The V and J genes are TRBV6-1 and TRBJ2-5; D is perhaps TRBD1 (5 bases). CDR3 sequence: CASSEGRQKETQYF. CDR3 sequence (DNA): TGTGCCAGCAGTGAAGGGAGACAGAAAGAGACCCAGTACTTC.